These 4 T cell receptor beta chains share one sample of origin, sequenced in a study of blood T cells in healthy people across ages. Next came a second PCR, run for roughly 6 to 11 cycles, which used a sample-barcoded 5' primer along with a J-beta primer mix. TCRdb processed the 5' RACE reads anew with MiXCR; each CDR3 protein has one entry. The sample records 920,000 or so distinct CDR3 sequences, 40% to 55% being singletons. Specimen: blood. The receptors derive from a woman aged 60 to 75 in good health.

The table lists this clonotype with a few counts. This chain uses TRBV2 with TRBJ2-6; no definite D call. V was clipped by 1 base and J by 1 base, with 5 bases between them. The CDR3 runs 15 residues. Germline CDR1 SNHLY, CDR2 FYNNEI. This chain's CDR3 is CASSEVRSGANVLTF. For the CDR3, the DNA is TGTGCCAGCAGTGAAGTTAGGTCTGGGGCCAACGTCCTGACTTTC.

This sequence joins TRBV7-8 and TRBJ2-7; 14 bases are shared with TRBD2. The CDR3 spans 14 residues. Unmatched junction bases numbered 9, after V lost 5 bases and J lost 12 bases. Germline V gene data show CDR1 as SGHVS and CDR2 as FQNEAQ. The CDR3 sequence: CASSPGLAGVGWYF. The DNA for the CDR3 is TGTGCCAGCAGCCCGGGACTAGCGGGAGTTGGGTGGTACTTC.

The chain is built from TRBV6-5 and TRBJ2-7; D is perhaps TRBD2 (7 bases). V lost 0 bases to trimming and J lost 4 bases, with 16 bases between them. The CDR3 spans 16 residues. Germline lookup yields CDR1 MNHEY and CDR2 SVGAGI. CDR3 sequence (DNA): TGTGCCAGCAGTTACTCGTCCGTGGGGAGGGGGTACGAGCAGTACTTC. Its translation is CASSYSSVGRGYEQYF.

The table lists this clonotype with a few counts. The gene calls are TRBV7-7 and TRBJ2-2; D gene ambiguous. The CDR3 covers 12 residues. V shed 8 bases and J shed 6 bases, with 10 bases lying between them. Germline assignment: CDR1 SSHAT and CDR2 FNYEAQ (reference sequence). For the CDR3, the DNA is TGTGCCAGCGGGTCTGTACCCGGGGAGCTGTTTTTT. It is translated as CASGSVPGELFF.